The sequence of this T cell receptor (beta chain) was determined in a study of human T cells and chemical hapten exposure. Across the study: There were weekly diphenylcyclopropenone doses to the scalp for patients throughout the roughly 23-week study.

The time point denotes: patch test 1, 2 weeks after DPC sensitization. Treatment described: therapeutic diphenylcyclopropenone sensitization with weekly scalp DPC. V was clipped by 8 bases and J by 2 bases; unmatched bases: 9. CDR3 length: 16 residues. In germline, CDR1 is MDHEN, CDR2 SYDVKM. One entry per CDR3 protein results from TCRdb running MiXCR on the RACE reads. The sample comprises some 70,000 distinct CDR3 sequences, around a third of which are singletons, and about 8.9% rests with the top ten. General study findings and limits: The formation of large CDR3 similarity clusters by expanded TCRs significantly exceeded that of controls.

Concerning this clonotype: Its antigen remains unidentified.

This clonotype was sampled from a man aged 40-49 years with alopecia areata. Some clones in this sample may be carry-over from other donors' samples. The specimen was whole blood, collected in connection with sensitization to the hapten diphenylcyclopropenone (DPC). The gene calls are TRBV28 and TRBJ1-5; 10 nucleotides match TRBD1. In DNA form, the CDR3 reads TGTGCCAGCCTGACAGGGGGCTTTTTGGGCAATCAGCCCCAGCATTTT. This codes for CASLTGGFLGNQPQHF.